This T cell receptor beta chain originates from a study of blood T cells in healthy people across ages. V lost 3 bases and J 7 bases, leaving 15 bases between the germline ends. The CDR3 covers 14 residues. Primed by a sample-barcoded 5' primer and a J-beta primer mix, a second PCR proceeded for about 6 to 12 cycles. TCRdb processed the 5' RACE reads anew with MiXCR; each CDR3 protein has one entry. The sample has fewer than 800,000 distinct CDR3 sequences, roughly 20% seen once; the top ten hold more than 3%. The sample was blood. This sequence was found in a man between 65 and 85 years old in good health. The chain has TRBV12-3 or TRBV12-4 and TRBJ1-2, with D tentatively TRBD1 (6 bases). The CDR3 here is CASSFRKQGSGYTF. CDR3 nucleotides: TGTGCCAGCAGTTTCCGAAAACAGGGAAGTGGCTACACCTTC.